A single sample is the source of the 27 T cell receptor beta chains below, sequenced in a study of T cell responses to AZD1222 COVID-19 vaccine. Clones were read by immunoSEQ multiplex PCR, and TCRdb kept only the in-frame ones, dropping some. This table holds some 130,000 clones, roughly nine tenths found once. The starting material was peripheral blood, obtained on day 0 of AZD1222 vaccination. The receptors here all came from an adult in good health.

This chain connects TRBV9 to TRBJ2-3, with D perhaps TRBD2 (5 bases). This CDR3 is 17 amino acids long. CDR1 SGDLS and CDR2 YYNGEE come from the germline V gene. V was trimmed by 0 bases and J by 0 bases, leaving 14 bases between them. Here the CDR3 reads CASSVVVGGLSTDTQYF. CDR3 bases: TGTGCCAGCAGCGTAGTCGTTGGCGGGCTTAGCACAGATACGCAGTATTTT. The full variable domain, in which reference TRBV9 and TRBJ2-3 provide the parts outside the CDR3, is DSGVTQTPKHLITATGQRVTLRCSPRSGDLSVYWYQQSLDQGLQFLIQYYNGEERAKGNILERFSAQQFPDLHSELNLSSLELGDSALYFCASSVVVGGLSTDTQYFGPGTRLTVL.

In its sample, this clone was seen a few times. This chain connects TRBV6-6 to TRBJ2-3, with 8 bases identical to TRBD2. V lost 4 bases, J lost 4 bases, and 7 bases stayed unmatched. CDR1 is MNHNY and CDR2 is SVGAGI in the germline V gene (reference sequence). CDR3 length: 15 residues. CDR3 DNA sequence: TGTGCCAGCAGTTCCCGGGGTAGCGGGGCAGATACGCAGTATTTT. Protein: CASSSRGSGADTQYF.

The rearrangement uses TRBV3-1 (or the pseudogene TRBV3-2) and TRBJ1-4; 7 nucleotides match TRBD1. Germline CDR1 LGHDT, CDR2 YNNKEL (reference sequence). V lost 4 bases, J lost 8 bases, and 7 bases stayed unmatched. The CDR3 contains 14 residues. The chain's CDR3 is CASSPTGAGEKLFF. The DNA for the CDR3 is TGTGCCAGCAGCCCCACAGGGGCGGGCGAAAAACTGTTTTTT.

V and J are TRBV18 and TRBJ2-1; D possibly corresponds to TRBD2 (6 bases). The CDR3 extends over 13 amino acids. Trimming took off 8 bases at V and 3 bases at J, with 11 bases between the two ends. Germline assignment: CDR1 KGHSH and CDR2 LQKENI. DNA of the CDR3: TGTGCCAGCGCCCGGGAGCTCTACAATGAGCAGTTCTTC. Amino acid sequence: CASARELYNEQFF.

Of note for this clone: One junction end does not reproduce the germline sequence, and a read error may be involved. Other DNA sequences in this specimen translate into the identical CDR3. The chain joins TRBV5-1 to TRBJ2-7, with 9 positions matching TRBD1. CDR3 size: 16 residues. Per the germline V gene, CDR1 is SGHRS and CDR2 is YFSETQ. CDR3 amino acids: CASSLTTGTGSYEQYF. The DNA of the CDR3 is TGCGCCAGCAGCTTGACCACCGGGACAGGGTCCTACGAACAGTACTTC. The full variable domain, with the rest looked up from reference TRBV5-1 and TRBJ2-7, is KAGVTQTPRYLIKTRGQQVTLSCSPISGHRSVSWYQQTPGQGLQFLFEYFSETQRNKGNFPGRFSGRQFSNSRSEMNVSTLELGDSALYLCASSLTTGTGSYEQYFGPGTRLTVT.

The J gene is TRBJ1-5, the V gene TRBV6-5, with a weak D call TRBD1 (5 bases). CDR1 MNHEY and CDR2 SVGAGI come from the germline V gene. The CDR3 has 16 residues. V dropped 0 bases and J dropped 2 bases, with 11 bases sitting between them. Here the CDR3 DNA reads TGTGCCAGCAGTTACTCGATGGGGGAGGGCAATCAGCCCCAGCATTTT. It yields the protein CASSYSMGEGNQPQHF.

This chain links TRBV4-1 with TRBJ2-3; D is undetermined. Germline values: CDR1 MGHRA, CDR2 YSYEKL. V lost 6 bases to trimming and J lost 2 bases, with 15 bases between them. There are 15 residues in the CDR3. For the CDR3, the DNA is TGCGCCAGCAGGCCCGGGTTGAGGTACACAGATACGCAGTATTTT. The encoded protein is CASRPGLRYTDTQYF.

As for this clone: In the same sample, other DNA sequences code for this CDR3. V and J are TRBV15 and TRBJ1-1, with TRBD1 matching 10 bases. Germline V CDR1 and CDR2: LNHNV, YYDKDF (reference sequence). With 3 bases clipped from V and 4 bases from J, the junction kept 2 bases outside the gene matches. This CDR3 region has 14 residues. The CDR3 nucleotides read TGTGCCACCAGCAGGGACAGGGGGAGCACTGAAGCTTTCTTT. The encoded protein is CATSRDRGSTEAFF.

The chain combines TRBV7-8 with TRBJ2-1; 7 nucleotides line up with TRBD2. This CDR3 has 15 residues. The germline CDR1 and CDR2 sequences are SGHVS and FQNEAQ. J lost 9 bases, V lost 0 bases, and 8 bases had no gene match. The CDR3 nucleotides read TGTGCCAGCAGCTTAGCCTCCCCTAGCGGCCGTGAGCAGTTCTTC. Its translation: CASSLASPSGREQFF.

This chain links TRBV24-1 with TRBJ1-2; possibly TRBD1 for D (5 bases). Germline lookup yields CDR1 KGHDR and CDR2 SFDVKD. The CDR3 has 13 amino acids. V lost 5 bases and J lost 3, with 9 bases in between. CDR3 in amino acids: CATSGGSDYGYTF. CDR3 bases: TGTGCCACCAGTGGGGGCAGTGACTATGGCTACACCTTC.

The chain combines TRBV5-4 with TRBJ2-3; 9 bases line up with TRBD2. The junction had 10 bases not matched to a gene; V was cut back by 4 bases and J by 4 bases. Germline loops: CDR1 SGHNT, CDR2 YYREEE (reference sequence). The CDR3 runs to 16 residues. In DNA form, the CDR3 reads TGTGCCAGCAGCCCCCATCGGGCGGGAGGGCCAGATACGCAGTATTTT. As protein: CASSPHRAGGPDTQYF.

This chain joins TRBV28 and TRBJ2-1, with 14 bases lining up with TRBD2. CDR1 MDHEN and CDR2 SYDVKM come from the germline V gene. This CDR3 is built from 18 residues. The V and J ends lost 4 bases and 4 bases, in that order; junction bases with no gene match: 9. CDR3 region: CASSWGTSGRSWYNEQFF. The CDR3 nucleotides read TGTGCCAGCAGTTGGGGGACTAGCGGGAGATCCTGGTACAATGAGCAGTTCTTC.

The J gene is TRBJ2-5, the V gene TRBV6-5, with D perhaps assigned TRBD1 or TRBD2 (6 bases each). The CDR3 runs 15 residues. Germline V gene sequence: CDR1 MNHEY, CDR2 SVGAGI. Trimming took 4 bases from V and 5 from J, leaving 17 bases between them. This CDR3 reads CASSLTTGRTETQYF. CDR3 coding DNA: TGTGCCAGCAGTTTAACCACAGGGAGGACGGAGACCCAGTACTTC.

The chain employs TRBV3-1 (or the pseudogene TRBV3-2) and TRBJ2-7, with 9 positions matching TRBD1. The trim removed 4 bases at V and 1 base at J, leaving 2 bases unmatched. The CDR3 is made up of 14 amino acids. Germline V lookup: CDR1 LGHDT, CDR2 YNNKEL (reference sequence). CDR3 coding DNA: TGTGCCAGCAGCCTGGACAGGGGATCCTACGAGCAGTACTTC. It is translated as CASSLDRGSYEQYF.

The chain recombines TRBV2 with TRBJ1-4; D is uncertain. CDR3 length: 13 residues. Germline V CDR1 and CDR2: SNHLY, FYNNEI. V shed 7 bases and J shed 2 bases, with 8 bases lying between them. The CDR3 sequence is CASTGGTNEKLFF. DNA of the CDR3: TGTGCCAGCACGGGCGGGACTAATGAAAAACTGTTTTTT.

This clone was picked up one time. The chain couples TRBV28 to TRBJ1-5; D gene unclear. Trimming took 5 bases from V and 3 from J, leaving 8 bases between them. Germline V gene lookup returns CDR1 MDHEN and CDR2 SYDVKM. CDR3 length equals 13 residues. The DNA for the CDR3 is TGTGCCAGCAGTGGCCCTCTCAATCAGCCCCAGCATTTT. Protein product: CASSGPLNQPQHF. Looking up the rest from reference TRBV28 and TRBJ1-5 gives the full variable domain: DVKVTQSSRYLVKRTGEKVFLECVQDMDHENMFWYRQDPGLGLRLIYFSYDVKMKEKGDIPEGYSVSREKKERFSLILESASTNQTSMYLCASSGPLNQPQHFGDGTRLSIL.

This clone was seen a handful of times. CDR3 loop: CASSQIGTGPNQPQHF. CDR3 DNA: TGTGCCAGCAGCCAAATTGGGACAGGGCCAAATCAGCCCCAGCATTTT. This sequence joins TRBV4-2 and TRBJ1-5, with 9 bases aligning to TRBD1. With V trimmed by 2 bases and J by 4 bases, 6 bases remained unmatched. This CDR3 comprises 16 residues. CDR1 and CDR2 (germline): LGHNA, YNFKEQ.

This sequence joins TRBV5-1 and TRBJ2-6, with D possibly called TRBD1 or TRBD2 (5 bases each). V was shortened by 0 bases and J by 3 bases, with 10 bases between the two germline ends. The CDR3 is made up of 16 amino acids. Germline lookup yields CDR1 SGHRS and CDR2 YFSETQ. This CDR3 reads CASSLEGAGGANVLTF. The CDR3 DNA reads as TGCGCCAGCAGCTTGGAAGGGGCGGGTGGGGCCAACGTCCTGACTTTC.

The rearrangement uses TRBV7-2 and TRBJ2-1; D is uncertain. Germline V gives CDR1 SGHTA, CDR2 FQGNSA. V lost 2 bases to trimming and J lost 0 bases, with 8 bases between them. The CDR3 extends over 15 amino acids. CDR3 DNA: TGTGCCAGCAGCTTAATCTTTAGCTCCTACAATGAGCAGTTCTTC. Protein sequence: CASSLIFSSYNEQFF.

V gene TRBV5-1 combines with J gene TRBJ1-2; D perhaps matches TRBD1 (5 bases). The CDR3 has 12 amino acids. V was cut by 3 bases and J by 5 bases, with 8 bases left in between. Germline lookup yields CDR1 SGHRS and CDR2 YFSETQ. CDR3 nucleotides: TGCGCCAGCAGCTCCCAGGGTTATGGCTACACCTTC. Translation: CASSSQGYGYTF.

The J gene is TRBJ2-7, the V gene TRBV19; 7 bases fit TRBD1. The CDR3 extends over 13 amino acids. Germline V lookup: CDR1 LNHDA, CDR2 SQIVND (reference sequence). With V trimmed by 6 bases and J by 5 bases, 7 bases remained unmatched. The DNA for the CDR3 is TGTGCCAGTAGCAACAGGGGTCGGGACGAGCAGTACTTC. The encoded protein is CASSNRGRDEQYF.

The genes are TRBV19 and TRBJ2-3, with D hard to call. The germline CDR1 and CDR2 sequences are LNHDA and SQIVND (reference sequence). The CDR3 has 11 amino acids. Trimming removed 10 bases at V and 6 bases at J, with 11 bases between. The CDR3 DNA is TGTGCCACCGAAACATTGGATACGCAGTATTTT. Its translation: CATETLDTQYF.

The chain recombines TRBV27 with TRBJ1-2, with a possible D match to TRBD1 (5 bases). The CDR3 consists of 15 residues. V was clipped by 3 bases and J by 4 bases, with 15 bases between them. Germline V lookup: CDR1 MNHEY, CDR2 SMNVEV (reference sequence). CDR3 bases: TGTGCCAGCAGTTTCCGGGCAGGGACCCCCTATGGCTACACCTTC. It specifies CASSFRAGTPYGYTF.

The V and J genes are TRBV7-2 and TRBJ1-2; D ambiguous. The V gene's germline CDR1 is SGHTA and CDR2 FQGNSA. The CDR3 length is 15 residues. Trimming removed 6 bases at V and 4 bases at J, with 18 bases between. The CDR3 DNA reads TGTGCCAGCAGGCCCCAGTCACCACCGGTCTATGGCTACACCTTC. As protein: CASRPQSPPVYGYTF. Combining the CDR3 with reference TRBV7-2 and TRBJ1-2 gives the whole variable domain GAGVSQSPSNKVTEKGKDVELRCDPISGHTALYWYRQSLGQGLEFLIYFQGNSAPDKSGLPSDRFSAERTGGSVSTLTIQRTQQEDSAVYLCASRPQSPPVYGYTFGSGTRLTVV.

The rearrangement links TRBV19 to TRBJ1-2, with TRBD1 identical over 7 bases. V lost 6 bases and J lost 4; bases outside the gene matches: 8. The germline V gene encodes CDR1 LNHDA and CDR2 SQIVND (reference sequence). CDR3 length: 14 residues. CDR3 DNA sequence: TGTGCCAGTAGAAGACAGGGTGAAGCCTATGGCTACACCTTC. This encodes CASRRQGEAYGYTF.

The chain couples TRBV2 to TRBJ2-5; 9 bases fit TRBD1. Per the germline V gene, CDR1 is SNHLY and CDR2 is FYNNEI. The J segment lost 5 bases and the V segment lost 4 bases, leaving 5 bases of the junction unmatched. This CDR3 has 14 residues. This CDR3 is CASSVQGARETQYF. Written as DNA, the CDR3 is TGTGCCAGCAGTGTACAGGGGGCCCGGGAGACCCAGTACTTC.

The CDR3 protein is CASSYTLPTRNSPLHF. In nucleotides, the CDR3 is TGTGCCAGCAGTTACACCCTCCCTACGCGGAATTCACCCCTCCACTTT. The V gene is TRBV6-5, the J gene TRBJ1-6; unclear D gene. The CDR3 extends over 16 amino acids. Between the trimmed V and J ends, which lost 2 bases and 7 bases, there was a span of 15 bases. CDR1 MNHEY and CDR2 SVGAGI come from the germline V gene.